These T cell receptor beta chains were read from a single sample in a study of T-cell reconstitution after alpha-beta-depleted transplantation in children. TCRdb re-called the PCR reads with MiXCR, one entry per CDR3 protein. The sample contains over 550,000 distinct CDR3 sequences, about 11% of which appear only once. Here the sequenced sample was PBMCs from the stem cell graft donor, taken from the stem cell graft. Receptor source: a human donor who donated a stem cell graft to a child with acute myeloid leukemia. Each CDR3 is given with its conserved first and last residue.

v_call cdr3_aa
TRBV20-1 CSAKRGSVTDTQYF
TRBV7-9 CASSPVPTGELFF
TRBV11-2 CASSSRTGVQKLFF
TRBV20-1 CCARVGTSGAYNEQFF
TRBV12-3/TRBV12-4 CASSLAGGPREQYF
TRBV18 CASSPLDSYEQYF
TRBV12-3/TRBV12-4 CASSLAVGQGSGELFF
TRBV7-2 CASSPDRNTYNEQFF
TRBV6-2/TRBV6-3 CASSYSGAGGVILGNQPQHF
TRBV28 CASSLRRVVSSWRNSEAFF
TRBV9 CASSVARQGLVNNEQFF
TRBV12-3/TRBV12-4 CASSLYPTNEKLFF
TRBV12-3/TRBV12-4 CASSRGQGADHEQYF
TRBV5-6 CASSLVQGGSYGYTF
TRBV20-1 CSAQRVSGRTDTQYF
TRBV20-1 CSATTPDRGSSEAFF
TRBV29-1 CSVEVLSSGRVDEQYF
TRBV27 CASSLAGRSGANVLTF
TRBV7-8 CASASGAVNQPQHF
TRBV24-1 CATSDSRTSGLWNEQFF
TRBV14 CASTGDSYNEQFF
TRBV2 CASRVTGGPNEKLFF
TRBV20-1 CSARQDRGGQETQYF
TRBV4-3 CASSQSTGTVETQYF
TRBV2 CASRGSTATDTQYF
TRBV7-2 CASSSDRGTDTQYF
TRBV7-3 CASSSPGRGAGANVLTF
TRBV30 CAWSSHPTDTQYF
TRBV4-3 CASSQGASGSLAGEQFF
TRBV12-3/TRBV12-4 CASSFGSDTQYF
TRBV5-1 CASSSGDRVSYEQYF
TRBV6-5 CASSYAGHDSSNQPQHF
TRBV4-3 CASSLTRGSNNEQFF
TRBV7-8 CASSPYRRSSYEQYF
TRBV7-2 CASSTPTGLAGYNEQFF
TRBV7-3 CASSLRPSGSDEQFF
TRBV20-1 CSANRPDQETQYF
TRBV6-5 CASSYSSGDNYGYTF
TRBV15 CATSRDRGTGGNEKLFF
TRBV7-3 CASSRLAARRETQYF
TRBV28 CASLRSGADTEAFF
TRBV5-6 CASSLGGNPQETQYF
TRBV6-2/TRBV6-3 CASSYSKRGSSYNEQFF
TRBV19 CASRAGTGITDTQYF
TRBV12-3/TRBV12-4 CASSFQTNEKLFF
TRBV27 CASSPLDRRAKNIQYF
TRBV12-3/TRBV12-4 CASSQADRGMNTEAFF
TRBV20-1 CSARSGTGGIGNQPQHF
TRBV24-1 CATSAPRTRATLQSTGELFF
TRBV20-1 CSARDQGQTNPLSYGYTF
TRBV29-1 CSAGRQGVEQYF
TRBV6-6 CASTHSYEQYF